The sequence of this T cell receptor (beta chain) was determined in a study of blood T cells in healthy people across ages. A second about 7 to 12 cycle PCR used barcoded and J-beta primers. One entry per CDR3 protein results from TCRdb running MiXCR on the 5' RACE reads. The sample has 750,000 to 1,000,000 distinct CDR3 sequences; roughly 28% are singletons. CDR1 is SGHRS, CDR2 YFSETQ, per germline. The CDR3 runs 14 residues. V was shortened by 2 bases and J by 4 bases, with 11 bases between the two germline ends. The same data also contributed to another study, on T cells of mothers and their children.

The sample comprised blood. The TCR originated in a woman in her thirties or forties in good health. The chain combines TRBV5-1 with TRBJ2-3, with a weak D call TRBD2 (5 bases). CDR3 nucleotides: TGCGCCAGCAGCTTATACCCAGCGGCAGATACGCAGTATTTT. This translates into CASSLYPAADTQYF.